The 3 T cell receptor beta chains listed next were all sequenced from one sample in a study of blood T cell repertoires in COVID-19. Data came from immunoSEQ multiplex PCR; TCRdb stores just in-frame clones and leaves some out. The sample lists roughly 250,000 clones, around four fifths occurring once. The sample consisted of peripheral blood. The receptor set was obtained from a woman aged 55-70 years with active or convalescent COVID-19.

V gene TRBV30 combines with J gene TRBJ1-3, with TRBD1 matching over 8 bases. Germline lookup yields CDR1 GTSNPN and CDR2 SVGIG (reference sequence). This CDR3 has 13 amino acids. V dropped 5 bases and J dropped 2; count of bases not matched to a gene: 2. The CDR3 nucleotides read TGTGCCTGGGTCAGGGGGCCTGGAAACACCATATATTTT. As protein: CAWVRGPGNTIYF.

The CDR3 region has the DNA TGCGCCAGCAGCAGACTACAGAGTAATGAGCAGTTCTTC. It codes for CASSRLQSNEQFF. V is TRBV5-1 and J is TRBJ2-1; D is possibly TRBD2 (5 bases). There are 13 residues in the CDR3. Per the germline V gene, CDR1 is SGHRS and CDR2 is YFSETQ. V dropped 4 bases and J dropped 7 bases, with 12 bases sitting between them.

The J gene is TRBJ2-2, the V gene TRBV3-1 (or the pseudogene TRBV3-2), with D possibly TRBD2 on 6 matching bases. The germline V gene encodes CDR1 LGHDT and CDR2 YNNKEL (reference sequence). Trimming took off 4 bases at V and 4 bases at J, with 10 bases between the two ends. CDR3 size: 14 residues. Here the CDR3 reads CASSLGGPTGELFF. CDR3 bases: TGTGCCAGCAGCCTGGGAGGCCCCACCGGGGAGCTGTTTTTT.